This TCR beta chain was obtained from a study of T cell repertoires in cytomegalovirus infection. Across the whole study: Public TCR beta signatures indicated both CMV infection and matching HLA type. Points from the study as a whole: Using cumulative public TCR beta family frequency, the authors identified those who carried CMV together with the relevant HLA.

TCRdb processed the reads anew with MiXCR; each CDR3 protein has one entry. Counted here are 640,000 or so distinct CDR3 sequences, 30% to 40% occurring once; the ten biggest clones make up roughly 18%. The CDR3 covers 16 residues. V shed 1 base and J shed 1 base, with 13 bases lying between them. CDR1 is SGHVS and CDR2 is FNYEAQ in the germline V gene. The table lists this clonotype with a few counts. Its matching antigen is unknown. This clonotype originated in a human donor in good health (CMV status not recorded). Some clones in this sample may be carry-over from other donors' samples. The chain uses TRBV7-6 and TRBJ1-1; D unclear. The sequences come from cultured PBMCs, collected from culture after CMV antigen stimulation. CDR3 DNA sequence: TGTGCCAGCAGCTTAGGGCCAATGAGTTCGAACACTGAAGCTTTCTTT. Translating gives CASSLGPMSSNTEAFF.